What follows are 22 T cell receptor beta chains derived from one specimen sequenced in a study of response to subunit inactivated influenza vaccine. From the RT-PCR reads, TCRdb called clonotypes with MiXCR, one entry per CDR3 protein. This sample has around 650,000 distinct CDR3 sequences; 15% to 19% occur once, and the top ten carry 11%. The sequences come from PBMCs from blood, collected roughly 13 days after vaccination. The receptors were gathered from a man aged 50 to 59 who received an inactivated influenza vaccine.

This clonotype was seen a few times. The J gene is TRBJ2-5, the V gene TRBV11-2; 8 bases match TRBD2. The V gene end was trimmed by 0 bases and the J gene end by 7 bases; junction bases not matched to a gene: 13. CDR3 size: 17 residues. CDR1 is SGHAT, CDR2 FQNNGV, per germline. CDR3 DNA: TGTGCCAGCAGCTTAGAGCCTAGCGGGTCCCAGGTCGGGACCCAGTACTTC. It translates to CASSLEPSGSQVGTQYF. Full variable domain (rest looked up from reference TRBV11-2 and TRBJ2-5): EAGVAQSPRYKIIEKRQSVAFWCNPISGHATLYWYQQILGQGPKLLIQFQNNGVVDDSQLPKDRFSAERLKGVDSTLKIQPAKLEDSAVYLCASSLEPSGSQVGTQYFGPGTRLLVL.

In this sample, this clonotype turned up a few times. The chain carries TRBV29-1 and TRBJ2-2, with TRBD2 matching over 7 bases. CDR1 is SQVTM, CDR2 ANQGSEA, per germline. The CDR3 is 12 amino acids. V dropped 7 bases and J dropped 4; count of bases not matched to a gene: 3. The CDR3 bases are TGCAGCGCACGACTAGCCACCGGGGAGCTGTTTTTT. Protein sequence: CSARLATGELFF.

This clonotype was counted ten times or more. The rearrangement joins TRBV5-1 to TRBJ2-2; D gene ambiguous. This CDR3 spans 14 amino acids. The germline V gene has CDR1 SGHRS and CDR2 YFSETQ. The V end lost 5 bases, the J end lost 1 base, and 9 bases lay between the germline ends. DNA of the CDR3: TGCGCCAGCAGGACCCAGATGAACACCGGGGAGCTGTTTTTT. Protein product: CASRTQMNTGELFF.

This clonotype was recorded many times. The gene calls are TRBV9 and TRBJ2-2; D might be TRBD1 or TRBD2, each matching 6 bases. Deletions cut 4 bases from V and 4 bases from J, with 17 bases between. The germline V gene has CDR1 SGDLS and CDR2 YYNGEE. The CDR3 runs 16 residues. CDR3 loop: CASSPRGVLSTGELFF. CDR3 bases: TGTGCCAGCAGCCCTAGGGGGGTTTTGAGCACCGGGGAGCTGTTTTTT.

This clonotype was counted a few times. The rearrangement links TRBV10-3 to TRBJ1-2, with D maybe TRBD1 (5 bases). The CDR3 loop spans 14 amino acids. Germline CDR1 and CDR2: ENHRY and SYGVKD. V lost 10 bases and J 4 bases, leaving 19 bases between the germline ends. The CDR3 here is CASTTREGSYGYTF. CDR3 nucleotide sequence: TGTGCCAGTACCACCAGGGAGGGGAGCTATGGCTACACCTTC.

In this sample, this clonotype turned up a few times. The chain has TRBV10-2 and TRBJ2-1, with D tentatively TRBD2 (6 bases). The CDR3 spans 14 residues. V lost 7 bases, J lost 7 bases, and 17 bases lay in between. Per the germline V gene, CDR1 is WSHSY and CDR2 is SAAADI. The CDR3 protein is CASKAGTSANEQFF. The CDR3 DNA sequence: TGCGCCAGCAAAGCCGGGACTTCGGCTAATGAGCAGTTCTTC.

The chain is built from TRBV4-2 and TRBJ2-1, with 10 nucleotides matching TRBD2. The length of the CDR3 is 17 residues. Germline CDR1 reads LGHNA; CDR2 reads YNFKEQ. With V trimmed by 2 bases and J by 7 bases, 11 bases remained unmatched. The CDR3 reads CASSQYVTKREGNEQFF. In DNA, the CDR3 is TGTGCCAGCAGCCAATATGTAACTAAGCGGGAGGGGAATGAGCAGTTCTTC.

This clonotype was recorded a few times. The chain joins TRBV28 to TRBJ1-1, with D perhaps matching TRBD1 (5 bases). This CDR3 comprises 16 residues. Germline assignment: CDR1 MDHEN and CDR2 SYDVKM. V gave up 3 bases and J gave up 4 bases, with 18 bases separating them. The CDR3, as DNA: TGTGCCAGCAGTTTGGGGGTGTGGGGGAAGTCCACTGAAGCTTTCTTT. Protein: CASSLGVWGKSTEAFF.

This chain links TRBV3-1 with TRBJ2-1; no clear D. The CDR3 is 15 amino acids. Between the trimmed V and J ends, which lost 5 bases and 0 bases, there was a span of 11 bases. Germline CDR1 reads LGHDT; CDR2 reads YNNKEL (reference sequence). CDR3: CASSYLTSSYNEQFF. CDR3 nucleotide sequence: TGTGCCAGCAGCTACTTGACAAGCTCCTACAATGAGCAGTTCTTC.

Only a few counts were recorded for this clonotype. The V and J genes are TRBV24-1 and TRBJ2-5; 8 bases line up with TRBD2. This CDR3 has 16 amino acids. Germline CDR1 reads KGHDR; CDR2 reads SFDVKD. Trimming cost V 4 bases and J 4 bases; bases outside gene matches: 10. This CDR3 is CATSDISGTFGETQYF. The CDR3 DNA is TGTGCCACCAGTGACATTAGCGGGACCTTCGGAGAGACCCAGTACTTC.

This clonotype turned up a few times. The chain employs TRBV20-1 and TRBJ2-1; 8 bases are a match to TRBD2. V was clipped by 3 bases and J by 6 bases; unmatched bases: 4. The CDR3 totals 13 residues. Germline-derived CDR1 and CDR2 are DFQATT and SNEGSKA (reference sequence). Here the CDR3 reads CSASRSGINEQFF. The CDR3 coding sequence is TGCAGTGCTAGTCGTAGCGGGATCAATGAGCAGTTCTTC.

This clonotype has just a few counts. The chain has TRBV7-2 and TRBJ1-1; possibly TRBD1 for D (5 bases). V lost 8 bases and J lost 3, with 10 bases in between. The CDR3 spans 12 residues. Germline V CDR1 and CDR2: SGHTA, FQGNSA. The CDR3 coding sequence is TGTGCCAGCCACGGGGCGTACACTGAAGCTTTCTTT. This encodes CASHGAYTEAFF. The entire variable domain, with the rest obtained from reference TRBV7-2 and TRBJ1-1, is as follows: GAGVSQSPSNKVTEKGKDVELRCDPISGHTALYWYRQSLGQGLEFLIYFQGNSAPDKSGLPSDRFSAERTGGSVSTLTIQRTQQEDSAVYLCASHGAYTEAFFGQGTRLTVV.

The chain joins TRBV20-1 to TRBJ2-1; a possible D gene is TRBD2 (6 bases). CDR1 is DFQATT and CDR2 is SNEGSKA in the germline V gene (reference sequence). Trimming took off 6 bases at V and 9 bases at J, with 21 bases between the two ends. The CDR3 loop spans 14 amino acids. In DNA form, the CDR3 reads TGCAGTGCCCGCGTTCCGGGAGAAGGTTTTGAGCAGTTCTTC. Protein sequence: CSARVPGEGFEQFF.

The V call is TRBV7-7, the J call TRBJ2-3; D is unclear. Germline CDR1 is SSHAT and CDR2 is FNYEAQ (reference sequence). With 5 bases removed from V and 6 bases from J, the gap between germline ends came to 12 bases. This CDR3 region has 13 residues. The CDR3 region is CASSPQVVDTQYF. In nucleotides, the CDR3 is TGTGCCAGCAGCCCTCAGGTAGTGGATACGCAGTATTTT.

This clonotype was recorded a few times. V and J are TRBV7-2 and TRBJ2-2, with 8 bases matching TRBD1. The CDR3 length is 16 residues. V shed 4 bases and J 5 bases; nucleotides not matched to a gene: 9. Germline assignment: CDR1 SGHTA and CDR2 FQGNSA. The CDR3 DNA sequence: TGTGCCAGCAGCTCTGAACGGACAGGGCGAACCGGGGAGCTGTTTTTT. This gives the protein CASSSERTGRTGELFF.

This chain links TRBV2 with TRBJ1-6; D remains unclear. V was cut by 4 bases and J by 5 bases, with 6 bases left in between. The CDR3 is made up of 13 amino acids. Germline-derived CDR1 and CDR2 are SNHLY and FYNNEI. The CDR3 coding sequence is TGTGCCAGCAGTGGGAAGAATAATTCACCCCTCCACTTT. It specifies CASSGKNNSPLHF.

This clonotype was seen a few times. The rearrangement uses TRBV24-1 and TRBJ2-7, with TRBD1 matching 7 bases. CDR1 and CDR2 from the germline V gene are KGHDR and SFDVKD. The CDR3 loop spans 15 amino acids. With V trimmed by 3 bases and J by 5 bases, 9 bases remained unmatched. In DNA form, the CDR3 reads TGTGCCACCAGTGATCCTGGGACAGTTTCCGACGAGCAGTACTTC. Translated: CATSDPGTVSDEQYF.

V usage is TRBV6-2 or TRBV6-3 and J usage is TRBJ2-3, with D perhaps matching TRBD2 (6 bases). The length of the CDR3 is 15 residues. Germline V gene lookup returns CDR1 MNHEY and CDR2 SVGEGT. Between the trimmed V and J ends, which lost 10 bases and 11 bases, there was a span of 28 bases. The CDR3 region is CATQVEGPAFGGQYF. The CDR3 coding sequence is TGTGCCACTCAAGTGGAGGGCCCGGCCTTTGGTGGGCAGTATTTT.

This clonotype was recorded only once. This chain connects TRBV3-1 to TRBJ2-7; TRBD1 agrees at 10 bases. The CDR3 spans 17 residues. With 1 base clipped from V and 3 bases from J, the junction kept 9 bases outside the gene matches. Germline values: CDR1 LGHDT, CDR2 YNNKEL (reference sequence). The chain's CDR3 is CASSQGTLGQGFYEQYF. The DNA of the CDR3 is TGTGCCAGCAGCCAAGGCACGCTGGGACAGGGGTTCTACGAGCAGTACTTC.

This clonotype was observed a handful of times. The chain uses TRBV7-9 and TRBJ2-1, with 11 bases aligning to TRBD2. Germline V gene sequence: CDR1 SEHNR, CDR2 FQNEAQ (reference sequence). With 7 bases clipped from V and 7 bases from J, the junction kept 9 bases outside the gene matches. The CDR3 length is 15 residues. CDR3 DNA sequence: TGTGCCAGCACCGTAGCGGGGGGGCTGGTTAATGAGCAGTTCTTC. It codes for CASTVAGGLVNEQFF. Full variable domain (outside the CDR3, taken from reference TRBV7-9 and TRBJ2-1): DTGVSQNPRHKITKRGQNVTFRCDPISEHNRLYWYRQTLGQGPEFLTYFQNEAQLEKSRLLSDRFSAERPKGSFSTLEIQRTEQGDSAMYLCASTVAGGLVNEQFFGPGTRLTVL.

The chain combines TRBV6-5 with TRBJ2-7; 7 nucleotides match TRBD1. CDR1 and CDR2 from the germline V gene are MNHEY and SVGAGI. V was pared by 4 bases and J by 2 bases, with 8 bases of the junction left unmatched. The CDR3 sequence is 15 residues long. Written as DNA, the CDR3 is TGTGCCAGCAGTTCCCATTGGGGGACAGCCTACGAGCAGTACTTC. Its protein is CASSSHWGTAYEQYF.

The V gene is TRBV7-8, the J gene TRBJ2-2, with D possibly matching TRBD1 (6 bases). The V and J ends lost 5 bases and 0 bases respectively, with 19 bases between them. The CDR3 covers 18 residues. Germline lookup yields CDR1 SGHVS and CDR2 FQNEAQ. This chain's CDR3 is CASSPVRNRDPNTGELFF. In nucleotides, the CDR3 is TGTGCCAGCAGCCCTGTTAGGAACAGGGATCCGAACACCGGGGAGCTGTTTTTT.